This TCR beta chain emerged from a study of OX40 agonist ivuxolimab in advanced cancers. Study information: Patients in the trial were receiving intravenous ivuxolimab every 2 weeks, at doses of 0.01 to 10 mg/kg. Partial responses were achieved by three patients, one with hepatocellular carcinoma and two with cutaneous melanoma. Study results and caveats: The study observed clonal expansion of CD4+ and CD8+ blood T cells by week 6 at 0.1 to 3.0 mg/kg. Nonresponders included some who also had low normalized T-cell clonal expansion.

J was trimmed by 1 base and V by 2 bases; bases with no gene match: 15. The CDR3 is 19 amino acids. Germline assignment: CDR1 WSHSY and CDR2 SAAADI. Sequencing was performed with immunoSEQ multiplex PCR; in TCRdb, only in-frame clones are kept and a portion is missing. The repertoire holds roughly 67,000 clones, with approximately 88% as singletons. Concerning this clone itself: What it recognizes is unknown.

This specimen was CD4+ or CD8+ T cells sorted from blood, taken in a trial of the OX40 agonist ivuxolimab. This clonotype originated in an adult with an advanced solid tumor such as melanoma, head and neck, liver or kidney cancer. This chain uses TRBV10-2 with TRBJ1-1; TRBD1 agrees at 8 bases. As DNA, the CDR3 is TGCGCCAGCAGTGAGCCGAATCAGGGGGCCCGGGCTTGGAACACTGAAGCTTTCTTT. Its translation is CASSEPNQGARAWNTEAFF.